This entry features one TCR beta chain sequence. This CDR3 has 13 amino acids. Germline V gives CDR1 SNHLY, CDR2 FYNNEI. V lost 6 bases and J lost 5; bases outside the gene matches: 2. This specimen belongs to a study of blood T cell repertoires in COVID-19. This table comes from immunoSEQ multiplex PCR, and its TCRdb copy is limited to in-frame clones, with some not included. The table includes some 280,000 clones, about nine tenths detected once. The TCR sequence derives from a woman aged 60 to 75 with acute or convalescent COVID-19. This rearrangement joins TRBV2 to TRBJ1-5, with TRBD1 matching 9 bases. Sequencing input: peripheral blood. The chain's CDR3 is CASSRTGDQPQHF. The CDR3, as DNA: TGTGCCAGCAGCCGGACAGGGGATCAGCCCCAGCATTTT.